Following are 23 T cell receptor beta chains from one sample sequenced in a study of graft-versus-host responses after intestinal transplantation. Their target antigens are unknown. Assay used: immunoSEQ multiplex PCR; TCRdb lists only in-frame clones, some missing. The sample carries about 92,000 clones, about 89% recorded once. Sample: unstimulated CD8+ T cells sorted from spleen or lymph node cells, taken before intestinal transplant. The receptors were gathered from a human donor who received an intestinal transplant.

The genes are TRBV7-9 and TRBJ2-2; tentative D call: TRBD1 (5 bases). From germline, CDR1 is SEHNR and CDR2 FQNEAQ (reference sequence). CDR3 length: 15 amino acids. Trimming left V 7 bases short and J 2 bases short, with 14 bases between. CDR3 protein: CASTPDSYNTGELFF. CDR3 DNA: TGTGCCAGCACACCCGACAGCTATAACACCGGGGAGCTGTTTTTT.

This chain joins TRBV6-1 and TRBJ1-5, with 8 bases lining up with TRBD1. The CDR3 sequence is 13 residues long. The germline V gene has CDR1 MNHNS and CDR2 SASEGT. V shed 6 bases and J 4 bases; nucleotides not matched to a gene: 2. CDR3 region: CASSRTGNQPQHF. CDR3 in DNA: TGTGCCAGCAGCAGGACAGGGAATCAGCCCCAGCATTTT.

The chain has TRBV13 and TRBJ2-3; 13 bases are shared with TRBD2. There are 17 residues in the CDR3. The germline V gene encodes CDR1 PRHDT and CDR2 FYEKMQ (reference sequence). Trimming cost V 4 bases and J 7 bases; bases outside gene matches: 11. The chain's CDR3 is CASSSAGTSGVGNTQYF. The CDR3 DNA is TGTGCCAGCAGCTCAGCGGGGACTAGCGGGGTTGGGAATACGCAGTATTTT.

The V and J genes are TRBV10-3 and TRBJ2-5, with 12 positions matching TRBD2. Germline loops: CDR1 ENHRY, CDR2 SYGVKD. The trim removed 3 bases at V and 1 base at J, leaving 9 bases unmatched. This CDR3 spans 18 amino acids. DNA of the CDR3: TGTGCCATCAGTGAAGAAGGACTAGCGGGGACCTTCCAAGAGACCCAGTACTTC. Amino acids: CAISEEGLAGTFQETQYF.

The V and J genes are TRBV15 and TRBJ1-2; TRBD1 might be the D (5 bases). V lost 5 bases and J 4 bases, leaving 11 bases between the germline ends. CDR3 length: 13 residues. CDR1 LNHNV and CDR2 YYDKDF come from the germline V gene (reference sequence). The CDR3: CATSGQGTYGYTF. For the CDR3, the DNA is TGTGCCACCAGCGGTCAGGGCACCTATGGCTACACCTTC.

V gene TRBV5-6 combines with J gene TRBJ2-1; TRBD2 aligns across 8 bases. The CDR3 loop spans 15 amino acids. V gave up 1 base and J gave up 11 bases; unmatched junction bases: 11. Per germline, CDR1 SGHDT and CDR2 YYEEEE. The CDR3 DNA reads TGTGCCAGCAGCTTGAGACTAGCGTTTCCTCATCAGCAGTTCTTC. The encoded protein is CASSLRLAFPHQQFF.

This sequence joins TRBV27 and TRBJ2-3, with 10 positions matching TRBD2. Trimming took 1 base from V and 6 from J; bases not matched to a gene: 10. CDR3 length equals 17 residues. CDR1 and CDR2 from the germline V gene are MNHEY and SMNVEV (reference sequence). This chain's CDR3 is CASSLYPSGGVRDTQYF. CDR3 in DNA: TGTGCCAGCAGTTTATATCCTAGCGGGGGCGTCAGGGATACGCAGTATTTT.

This clone came up a few times. V usage is TRBV6-5 and J usage is TRBJ2-5; tentatively, D is TRBD2 (5 bases). Germline loops: CDR1 MNHEY, CDR2 SVGAGI. The V gene lost 5 bases and the J gene lost 0 bases, with 10 bases spanning the gap. This CDR3 spans 14 amino acids. This chain's CDR3 is CASSPGMYQETQYF. The CDR3 DNA sequence: TGTGCCAGCAGTCCCGGGATGTACCAAGAGACCCAGTACTTC.

The chain links TRBV12-5 to TRBJ2-1; D not resolved. V was pared by 4 bases and J by 8 bases, with 15 bases between. The CDR3 extends over 14 amino acids. Looked up from germline, CDR1 is LGHNT and CDR2 is FRNRAP. Here the CDR3 reads CASGYLSGGDEQFF. The CDR3 DNA reads TGTGCTAGTGGTTACCTATCAGGTGGCGATGAGCAGTTCTTC.

This chain links TRBV5-5 with TRBJ1-1, with TRBD1 matching 7 bases. The CDR3 runs 15 residues. V trimming: 4 bases; J trimming: 1 base; junction bases outside the gene matches: 7. Germline assignment: CDR1 SGHKS and CDR2 YYEKEE (reference sequence). The CDR3: CASSHAGTANTEAFF. CDR3 coding DNA: TGTGCCAGCAGCCATGCCGGGACAGCGAACACTGAAGCTTTCTTT.

The chain carries TRBV13 and TRBJ2-5; either TRBD1 or TRBD2 may fit D (8 bases each). The V end lost 4 bases, the J end lost 5 bases, and 17 bases lay between the germline ends. Germline V gene data show CDR1 as PRHDT and CDR2 as FYEKMQ (reference sequence). The CDR3 covers 15 residues. DNA for the CDR3: TGTGCCAGCAGCTGGGGACAGGTAGCGGGGGAGACCCAGTACTTC. Protein: CASSWGQVAGETQYF.

The chain recombines TRBV2 with TRBJ2-7, with TRBD2 as a possible D gene (6 bases). CDR3 length: 14 residues. Germline CDR1 is SNHLY and CDR2 is FYNNEI. V lost 5 bases and J lost 1, with 12 bases in between. This chain's CDR3 is CASSTSGSSYEQYF. In DNA, the CDR3 is TGTGCCAGCAGTACCAGCGGGTCTTCCTACGAGCAGTACTTC.

The chain has TRBV11-2 and TRBJ2-7; 11 nucleotides match TRBD2. Germline values: CDR1 SGHAT, CDR2 FQNNGV. The junction had 10 bases not matched to a gene; V was cut back by 5 bases and J by 4 bases. The CDR3 has 16 residues. CDR3 sequence reads: CASSQGAGLAAYEQYF. The CDR3 coding sequence is TGTGCCAGCAGCCAAGGGGCGGGACTAGCGGCATACGAGCAGTACTTC.

This clone has just one count. This rearrangement joins TRBV7-6 to TRBJ1-2; perhaps TRBD1 as D (5 bases). Per the germline V gene, CDR1 is SGHVS and CDR2 is FNYEAQ. Trimming pared 1 base from V and 8 bases from J, leaving 11 bases between. The CDR3 is made up of 13 amino acids. The CDR3 region has the DNA TGTGCCAGCAGCTTAGGGGGGTTTAACGGCTACACCTTC. It codes for CASSLGGFNGYTF.

The table lists this clone with a few counts. This chain uses TRBV28 with TRBJ2-7, with TRBD2 identical over 10 bases. CDR1 and CDR2 from the germline V gene are MDHEN and SYDVKM. J was trimmed by 7 bases and V by 11 bases; bases with no gene match: 11. The CDR3 totals 13 residues. The CDR3 protein is CAVSASGSWEQYF. The DNA for the CDR3 is TGTGCCGTATCGGCTAGCGGGAGTTGGGAGCAGTACTTC.

The chain has TRBV9 and TRBJ2-3; 11 bases align to TRBD2. The CDR3 covers 18 residues. The germline V gene encodes CDR1 SGDLS and CDR2 YYNGEE. The V gene end was trimmed by 4 bases and the J gene end by 2 bases; junction bases not matched to a gene: 12. CDR3 loop: CASSFYPGLADNTDTQYF. The CDR3 DNA reads as TGTGCCAGCAGCTTTTATCCGGGACTAGCGGACAACACAGATACGCAGTATTTT.

This chain joins TRBV6-1 and TRBJ1-2; 10 nucleotides align to TRBD1. CDR1 is MNHNS and CDR2 is SASEGT in the germline V gene. After removal of 2 bases from V and 8 bases from J, the junction contained 5 bases not matched to a gene. This CDR3 has 14 amino acids. The CDR3 coding sequence is TGTGCCAGCAGTGAATTTGGGACAGGGGTAGGCTACACCTTC. Translation gives CASSEFGTGVGYTF.

This chain joins TRBV4-2 and TRBJ2-7, with D tentatively TRBD1 or TRBD2 (5 bases each). The CDR3 covers 16 residues. V lost 0 bases, J lost 5 bases, and 17 bases lay in between. Germline V gene data show CDR1 as LGHNA and CDR2 as YNFKEQ. The CDR3 sequence is CASSQDELGDSDEQYF. CDR3 coding DNA: TGTGCCAGCAGCCAAGACGAGTTGGGGGATTCTGACGAGCAGTACTTC.

The J gene is TRBJ2-7, the V gene TRBV11-2, with unresolved D. CDR1 is SGHAT, CDR2 FQNNGV, per germline. The CDR3 totals 11 residues. The germline V and J ends were trimmed by 2 bases and 7 bases, with 6 bases remaining between them. CDR3 protein: CASSLPREQYF. The CDR3 nucleotides are TGTGCCAGCAGCTTACCCCGGGAGCAGTACTTC.

This chain links TRBV7-9 with TRBJ2-2; 8 positions match TRBD1. Germline CDR1 is SEHNR and CDR2 is FQNEAQ (reference sequence). Trimming took 5 bases from V and 4 from J; bases not matched to a gene: 12. CDR3 length equals 17 residues. In DNA, the CDR3 is TGTGCCAGCAGCGCGGCAGTCTCGACAGGGGTCACCGGGGAGCTGTTTTTT. Translating gives CASSAAVSTGVTGELFF.

The chain recombines TRBV9 with TRBJ1-1; 8 bases are a match to TRBD1. This CDR3 region has 14 residues. Germline CDR1 is SGDLS and CDR2 is YYNGEE. V trimming: 7 bases; J trimming: 4 bases; junction bases outside the gene matches: 9. The CDR3, as DNA: TGTGCCAGCGGCGAAGGACAGGGCGGCACTGAAGCTTTCTTT. Translation gives CASGEGQGGTEAFF.

The chain uses TRBV29-1 and TRBJ2-7, with 8 bases lining up with TRBD1. After removal of 6 bases from V and 2 bases from J, the junction contained 6 bases not matched to a gene. The germline CDR1 and CDR2 sequences are SQVTM and ANQGSEA. The CDR3 is 13 amino acids. This CDR3 is CSVGTGWTYEQYF. For the CDR3, the DNA is TGCAGCGTGGGGACAGGTTGGACCTACGAGCAGTACTTC.

The CDR3 loop reads CASSLNGEGDYYGYTF. Written as DNA, the CDR3 is TGTGCCAGCAGCTTAAACGGAGAGGGGGATTACTATGGCTACACCTTC. This chain links TRBV7-3 with TRBJ1-2, with D possibly being TRBD1 (6 bases). In germline, CDR1 is SGHTA, CDR2 FQGTGA. V lost 1 base to trimming and J lost 3 bases, with 15 bases between them. This CDR3 spans 16 amino acids. Full variable domain (rest looked up from reference TRBV7-3 and TRBJ1-2): GAGVSQTPSNKVTEKGKYVELRCDPISGHTALYWYRQSLGQGPEFLIYFQGTGAADDSGLPNDRFFAVRPEGSVSTLKIQRTERGDSAVYLCASSLNGEGDYYGYTFGSGTRLTVV.